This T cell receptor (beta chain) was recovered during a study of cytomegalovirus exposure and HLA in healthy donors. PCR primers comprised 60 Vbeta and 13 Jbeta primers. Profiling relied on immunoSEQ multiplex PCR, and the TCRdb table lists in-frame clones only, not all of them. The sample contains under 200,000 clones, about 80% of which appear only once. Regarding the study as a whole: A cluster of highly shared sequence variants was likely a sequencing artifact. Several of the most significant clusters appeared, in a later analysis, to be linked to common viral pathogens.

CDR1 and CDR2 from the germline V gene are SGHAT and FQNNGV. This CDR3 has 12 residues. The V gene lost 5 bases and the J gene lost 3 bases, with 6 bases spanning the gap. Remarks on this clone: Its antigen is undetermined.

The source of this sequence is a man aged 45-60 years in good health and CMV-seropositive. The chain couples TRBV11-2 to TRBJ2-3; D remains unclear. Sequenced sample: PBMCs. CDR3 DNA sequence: TGTGCCAGCAGCCCCGGGACAGATACGCAGTATTTT. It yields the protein CASSPGTDTQYF.